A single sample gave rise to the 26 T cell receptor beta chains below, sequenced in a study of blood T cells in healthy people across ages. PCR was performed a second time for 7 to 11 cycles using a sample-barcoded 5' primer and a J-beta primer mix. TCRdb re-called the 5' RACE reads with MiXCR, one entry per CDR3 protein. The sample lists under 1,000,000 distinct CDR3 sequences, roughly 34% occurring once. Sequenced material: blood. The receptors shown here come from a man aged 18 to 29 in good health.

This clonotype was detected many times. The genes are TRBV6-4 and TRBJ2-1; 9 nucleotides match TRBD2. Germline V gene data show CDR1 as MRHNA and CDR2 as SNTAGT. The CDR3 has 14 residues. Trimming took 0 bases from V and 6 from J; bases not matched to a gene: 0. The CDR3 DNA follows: TGTGCCAGCAGTGACTCAGCGGGGGGCAATGAGCAGTTCTTC. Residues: CASSDSAGGNEQFF.

The CDR3 DNA reads as TGTGCCATCAGTGATCGTTCGGGGCGAGAGACCCAGTACTTC. It codes for CAISDRSGRETQYF. The V call is TRBV10-3, the J call TRBJ2-5; either TRBD1 or TRBD2 may supply D (5 bases each). CDR1 and CDR2 (germline): ENHRY, SYGVKD. The CDR3 is 14 residues long. V dropped 3 bases and J dropped 4 bases, with 12 bases sitting between them.

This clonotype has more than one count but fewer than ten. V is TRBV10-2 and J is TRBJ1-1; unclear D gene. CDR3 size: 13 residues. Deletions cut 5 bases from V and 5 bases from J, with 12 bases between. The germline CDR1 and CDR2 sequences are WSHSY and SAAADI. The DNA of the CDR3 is TGCGCCAGCAGTCGGGGAGATGGAACTGAAGCTTTCTTT. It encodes CASSRGDGTEAFF.

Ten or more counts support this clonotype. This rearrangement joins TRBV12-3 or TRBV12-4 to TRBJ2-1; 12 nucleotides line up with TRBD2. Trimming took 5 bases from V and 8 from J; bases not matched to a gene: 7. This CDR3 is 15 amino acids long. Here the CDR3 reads CASSAGTSGWDEQFF. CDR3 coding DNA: TGTGCCAGCAGTGCCGGGACTAGCGGGTGGGATGAGCAGTTCTTC.

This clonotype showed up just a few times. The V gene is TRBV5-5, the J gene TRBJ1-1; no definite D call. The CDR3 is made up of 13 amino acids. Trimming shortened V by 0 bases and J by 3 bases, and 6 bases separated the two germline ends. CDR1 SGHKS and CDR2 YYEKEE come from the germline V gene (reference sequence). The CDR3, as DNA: TGTGCCAGCAGCTTGGACAGTGACACTGAAGCTTTCTTT. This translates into CASSLDSDTEAFF.

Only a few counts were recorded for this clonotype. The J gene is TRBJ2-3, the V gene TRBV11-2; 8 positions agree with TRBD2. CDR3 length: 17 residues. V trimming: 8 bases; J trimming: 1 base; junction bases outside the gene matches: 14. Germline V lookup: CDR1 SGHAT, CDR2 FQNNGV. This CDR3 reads CASPPSEWRGGTDTQYF. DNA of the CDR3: TGTGCCAGCCCGCCCAGCGAATGGCGGGGGGGCACAGATACGCAGTATTTT.

The CDR3: CASSPRRDTGELFF. DNA of the CDR3: TGTGCCAGCAGCCCGAGGCGGGACACCGGGGAGCTGTTTTTT. The chain carries TRBV7-2 and TRBJ2-2, with D possibly being TRBD2 (5 bases). Trimming took off 5 bases at V and 3 bases at J, with 10 bases between the two ends. This CDR3 has 14 residues. The germline V gene has CDR1 SGHTA and CDR2 FQGNSA. Supplemented by reference TRBV7-2 and TRBJ2-2, the full variable domain reads GAGVSQSPSNKVTEKGKDVELRCDPISGHTALYWYRQSLGQGLEFLIYFQGNSAPDKSGLPSDRFSAERTGGSVSTLTIQRTQQEDSAVYLCASSPRRDTGELFFGEGSRLTVL.

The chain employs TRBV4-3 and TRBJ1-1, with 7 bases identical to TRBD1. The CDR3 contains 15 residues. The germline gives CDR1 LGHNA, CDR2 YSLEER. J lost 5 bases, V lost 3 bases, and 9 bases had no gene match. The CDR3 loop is CASSHPDRVGTEAFF. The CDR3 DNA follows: TGCGCCAGCAGCCATCCCGACAGGGTGGGGACTGAAGCTTTCTTT.

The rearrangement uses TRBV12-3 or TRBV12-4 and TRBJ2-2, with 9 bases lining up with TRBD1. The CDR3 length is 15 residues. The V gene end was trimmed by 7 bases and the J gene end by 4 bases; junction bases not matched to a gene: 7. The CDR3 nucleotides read TGTGCCAGCACCCCCGGGACAGGGACCACCGGGGAGCTGTTTTTT. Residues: CASTPGTGTTGELFF.

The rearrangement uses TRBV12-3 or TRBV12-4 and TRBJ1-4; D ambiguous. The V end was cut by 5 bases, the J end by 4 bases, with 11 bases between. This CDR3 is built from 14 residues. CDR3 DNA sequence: TGTGCCAGCAGTCTGACGGTGAATAATGAAAAACTGTTTTTT. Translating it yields CASSLTVNNEKLFF.

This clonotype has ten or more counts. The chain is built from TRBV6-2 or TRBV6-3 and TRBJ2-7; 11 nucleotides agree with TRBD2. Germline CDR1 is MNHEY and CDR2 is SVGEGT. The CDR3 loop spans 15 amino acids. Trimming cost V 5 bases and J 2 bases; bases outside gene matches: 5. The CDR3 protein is CASSPRLAGTYEQYF. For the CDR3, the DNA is TGTGCCAGCAGTCCTAGACTAGCGGGGACCTACGAGCAGTACTTC.

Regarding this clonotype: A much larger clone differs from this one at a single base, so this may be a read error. CDR3 residues: CSATRARGAKSTDTQCF. The CDR3 DNA reads TGCAGTGCCACTAGAGCCCGGGGGGCGAAGAGCACAGATACGCAGTGTTTT. The gene calls are TRBV20-1 and TRBJ2-3; a weak D match, TRBD2 (7 bases). The CDR3 is 17 amino acids. Germline lookup yields CDR1 DFQATT and CDR2 SNEGSKA (reference sequence).

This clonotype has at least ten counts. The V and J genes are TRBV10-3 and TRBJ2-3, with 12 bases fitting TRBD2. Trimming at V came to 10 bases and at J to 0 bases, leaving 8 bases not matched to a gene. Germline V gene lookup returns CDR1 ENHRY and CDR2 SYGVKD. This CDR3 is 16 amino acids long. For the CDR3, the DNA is TGTGCCACGTTCCCTAGCGGGGGGGCTAGCACAGATACGCAGTATTTT. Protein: CATFPSGGASTDTQYF.

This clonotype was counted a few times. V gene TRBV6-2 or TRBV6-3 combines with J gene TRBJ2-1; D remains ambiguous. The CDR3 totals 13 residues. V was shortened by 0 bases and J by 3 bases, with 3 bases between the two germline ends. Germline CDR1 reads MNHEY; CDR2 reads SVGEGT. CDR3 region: CASSYSVYNEQFF. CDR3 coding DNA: TGTGCCAGCAGTTACTCGGTCTACAATGAGCAGTTCTTC.

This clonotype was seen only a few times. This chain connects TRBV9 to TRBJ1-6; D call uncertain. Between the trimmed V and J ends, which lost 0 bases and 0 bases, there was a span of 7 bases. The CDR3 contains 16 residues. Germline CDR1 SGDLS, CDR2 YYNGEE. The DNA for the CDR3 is TGTGCCAGCAGCGTAGAGATGAGCTCCTATAATTCACCCCTCCACTTT. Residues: CASSVEMSSYNSPLHF.

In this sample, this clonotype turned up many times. The CDR3 sequence is CASSARYGYTF. Here the CDR3 DNA reads TGTGCCAGCAGTGCCAGATACGGCTACACCTTC. The rearrangement links TRBV12-3 or TRBV12-4 to TRBJ1-2, with D uncertain. With 5 bases removed from V and 8 bases from J, the gap between germline ends came to 9 bases. This CDR3 has 11 residues.

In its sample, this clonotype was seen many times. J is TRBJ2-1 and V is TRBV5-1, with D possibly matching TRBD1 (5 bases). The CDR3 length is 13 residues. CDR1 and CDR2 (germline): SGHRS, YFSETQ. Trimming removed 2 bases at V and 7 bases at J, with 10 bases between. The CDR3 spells CASSFGAENEQFF. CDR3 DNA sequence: TGCGCCAGCAGCTTTGGGGCCGAAAATGAGCAGTTCTTC. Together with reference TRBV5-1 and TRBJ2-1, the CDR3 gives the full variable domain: KAGVTQTPRYLIKTRGQQVTLSCSPISGHRSVSWYQQTPGQGLQFLFEYFSETQRNKGNFPGRFSGRQFSNSRSEMNVSTLELGDSALYLCASSFGAENEQFFGPGTRLTVL.

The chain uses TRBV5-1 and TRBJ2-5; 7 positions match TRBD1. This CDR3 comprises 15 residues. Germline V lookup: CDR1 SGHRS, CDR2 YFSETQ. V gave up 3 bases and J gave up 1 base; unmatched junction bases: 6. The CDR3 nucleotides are TGCGCCAGCAGCTCCGAGGGGGCGTCCCAAGAGACCCAGTACTTC. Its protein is CASSSEGASQETQYF. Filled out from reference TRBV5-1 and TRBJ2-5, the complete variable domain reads KAGVTQTPRYLIKTRGQQVTLSCSPISGHRSVSWYQQTPGQGLQFLFEYFSETQRNKGNFPGRFSGRQFSNSRSEMNVSTLELGDSALYLCASSSEGASQETQYFGPGTRLLVL.

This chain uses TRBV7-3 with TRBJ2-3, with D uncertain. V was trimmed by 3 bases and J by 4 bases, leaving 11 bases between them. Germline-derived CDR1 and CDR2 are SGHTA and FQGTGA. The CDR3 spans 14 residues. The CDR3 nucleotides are TGTGCCAGCAGCTTCCGACCCTTGGCAGATACGCAGTATTTT. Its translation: CASSFRPLADTQYF.

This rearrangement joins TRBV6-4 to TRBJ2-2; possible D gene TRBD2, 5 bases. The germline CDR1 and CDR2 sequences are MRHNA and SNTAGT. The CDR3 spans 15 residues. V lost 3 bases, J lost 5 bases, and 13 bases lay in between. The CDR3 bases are TGTGCCAGCAGTGAGAATTACGGGGAGACCGGGGAGCTGTTTTTT. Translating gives CASSENYGETGELFF.

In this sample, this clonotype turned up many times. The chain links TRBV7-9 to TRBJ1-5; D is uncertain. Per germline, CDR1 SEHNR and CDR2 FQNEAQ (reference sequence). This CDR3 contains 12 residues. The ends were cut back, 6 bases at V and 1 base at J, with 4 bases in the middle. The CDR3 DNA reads TGTGCCAGCAGTTTAAGCAATCAGCCCCAGCATTTT. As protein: CASSLSNQPQHF.

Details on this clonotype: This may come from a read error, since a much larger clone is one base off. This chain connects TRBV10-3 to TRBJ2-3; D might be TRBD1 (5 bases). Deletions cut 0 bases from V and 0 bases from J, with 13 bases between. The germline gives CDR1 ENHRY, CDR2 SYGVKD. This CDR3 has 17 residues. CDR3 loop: CAISESPETVSTDTQYF. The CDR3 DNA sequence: TGTGCCATCAGTGAGTCGCCTGAGACAGTTAGCACAGATACGCAGTATTTT.

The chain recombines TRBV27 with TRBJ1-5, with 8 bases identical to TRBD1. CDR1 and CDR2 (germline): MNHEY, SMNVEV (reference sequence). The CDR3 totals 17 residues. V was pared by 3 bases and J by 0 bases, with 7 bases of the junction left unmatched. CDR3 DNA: TGTGCCAGCAGTTTCCGACAGGGGACTCCTAGCAATCAGCCCCAGCATTTT. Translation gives CASSFRQGTPSNQPQHF.

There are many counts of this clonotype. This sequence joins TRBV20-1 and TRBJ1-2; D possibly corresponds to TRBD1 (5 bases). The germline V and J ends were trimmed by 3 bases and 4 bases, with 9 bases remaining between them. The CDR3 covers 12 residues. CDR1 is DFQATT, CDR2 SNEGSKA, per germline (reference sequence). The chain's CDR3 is CSASQGVYGYTF. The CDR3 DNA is TGCAGTGCTAGTCAGGGTGTCTATGGCTACACCTTC.

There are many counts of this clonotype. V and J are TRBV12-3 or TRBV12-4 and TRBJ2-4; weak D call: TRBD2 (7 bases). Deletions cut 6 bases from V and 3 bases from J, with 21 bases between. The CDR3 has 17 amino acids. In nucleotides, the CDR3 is TGTGCCAGCAGGGGGGGGGCAGGAGAACCGGGCAAAAACATTCAGTACTTC. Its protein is CASRGGAGEPGKNIQYF.

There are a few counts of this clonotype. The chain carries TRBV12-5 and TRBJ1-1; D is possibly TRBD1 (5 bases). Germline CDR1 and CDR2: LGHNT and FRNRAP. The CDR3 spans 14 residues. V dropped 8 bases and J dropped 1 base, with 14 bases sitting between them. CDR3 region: CASRRGGWNTEAFF. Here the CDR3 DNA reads TGTGCTAGTCGTCGCGGGGGGTGGAACACTGAAGCTTTCTTT.